A single sample gave rise to the 27 T cell receptor beta chains below, sequenced in a study of cytomegalovirus exposure and HLA in healthy donors. Researchers ran the PCR with 60 Vbeta and 13 Jbeta primers. Assay used: immunoSEQ multiplex PCR; TCRdb lists only in-frame clones, some missing. In the table there are tens of thousands of clones, 82% of which are singletons. Sample: PBMCs. The receptors shown here come from a man aged 18 to 30 in good health and CMV-seronegative.

The gene calls are TRBV5-6 and TRBJ1-2, with D possibly matching TRBD1 (5 bases). V was trimmed by 4 bases and J by 3 bases, leaving 13 bases between them. Germline CDR1 reads SGHDT; CDR2 reads YYEEEE. This CDR3 is built from 14 residues. CDR3 protein: CASSLIGGDYGYTF. Here the CDR3 DNA reads TGTGCCAGCAGCCTGATCGGGGGGGACTATGGCTACACCTTC.

The chain links TRBV9 to TRBJ2-7, with 7 nucleotides matching TRBD2. Trimming took 1 base from V and 4 from J; bases not matched to a gene: 8. The CDR3 length is 15 residues. The germline V gene has CDR1 SGDLS and CDR2 YYNGEE. The CDR3 nucleotides are TGTGCCAGCAGCGTAAGGGCGGGAGTCGGGTACGAGCAGTACTTC. The encoded protein is CASSVRAGVGYEQYF.

In the case of this clone: Mismatch with germline at one junction end may stem from a read error. This sequence joins TRBV7-7 and TRBJ2-1, with TRBD2 as a possible D gene (5 bases). The length of the CDR3 is 14 residues. Germline V gene sequence: CDR1 SSHAT, CDR2 FNYEAQ (reference sequence). The CDR3 sequence is CASSLDTGSNEQFF. For the CDR3, the DNA is TGTGCTAGCAGCTTAGACACGGGAAGTAATGAGCAGTTCTTC.

This clone was recorded once. The chain combines TRBV4-1 with TRBJ1-5, with no clear D. The V gene lost 1 base and the J gene lost 4 bases, with 14 bases spanning the gap. Germline CDR1 reads MGHRA; CDR2 reads YSYEKL. CDR3 size: 16 residues. CDR3 region: CASSQVPGGRNQPQHF. As DNA, the CDR3 is TGCGCCAGCAGCCAAGTTCCGGGAGGGAGAAATCAGCCCCAGCATTTT.

This chain links TRBV5-1 with TRBJ2-5, with TRBD2 identical over 7 bases. CDR3 length: 14 amino acids. V lost 6 bases, J lost 1 base, and 6 bases stayed unmatched. Germline assignment: CDR1 SGHRS and CDR2 YFSETQ. In nucleotides, the CDR3 is TGCGCCAGCATACCTAGCGGACGCCAAGAGACCCAGTACTTC. Its protein product is CASIPSGRQETQYF.

This chain links TRBV6-7 with TRBJ1-2, with D tentatively TRBD1 (6 bases). TRBV6-7 is an open reading frame, and its role is uncertain. V dropped 7 bases and J dropped 8 bases, with 23 bases sitting between them. This CDR3 has 15 amino acids. The CDR3 region has the DNA TGTGCCAGCACCTCGACAGGCGGGGGGAAGGGGGGCTACACCTTC. It codes for CASTSTGGGKGGYTF.

V is TRBV7-3 and J is TRBJ2-7; 11 bases align to TRBD2. Germline CDR1 SGHTA, CDR2 FQGTGA. V shed 4 bases, J shed 6 bases, and the junction held 5 bases outside the gene matches. This CDR3 region has 14 residues. In DNA, the CDR3 is TGTGCCAGCAGCTCTTTAGCGGGAGGGAGCGAGCAGTACTTC. It yields the protein CASSSLAGGSEQYF.

This clone was counted once. V usage is TRBV5-4 and J usage is TRBJ2-6, with 9 positions matching TRBD1. The germline CDR1 and CDR2 sequences are SGHNT and YYREEE (reference sequence). This CDR3 is 17 amino acids long. Trimming cost V 4 bases and J 0 bases; bases outside gene matches: 5. The CDR3 loop reads CASSGGTGSSGANVLTF. The CDR3 nucleotides are TGTGCCAGCAGCGGAGGGACAGGGAGCTCTGGGGCCAACGTCCTGACTTTC.

The chain joins TRBV28 to TRBJ1-4; no clear D gene. The CDR3 spans 13 residues. The germline gives CDR1 MDHEN, CDR2 SYDVKM. V was trimmed by 3 bases and J by 5 bases, leaving 7 bases between them. The CDR3 DNA is TGTGCCAGCAGTTTGCAGTTGAATGAAAAACTGTTTTTT. Protein: CASSLQLNEKLFF.

The chain couples TRBV5-1 to TRBJ1-2; a weak D match, TRBD1 (5 bases). This CDR3 spans 15 amino acids. V was trimmed by 1 base and J by 2 bases, leaving 12 bases between them. CDR1 SGHRS and CDR2 YFSETQ come from the germline V gene. Here the CDR3 DNA reads TGCGCCAGCAGCTTGTTAGCAGGGTCGAACTATGGCTACACCTTC. Its translation: CASSLLAGSNYGYTF. The complete variable domain, with remaining parts taken from reference TRBV5-1 and TRBJ1-2, reads KAGVTQTPRYLIKTRGQQVTLSCSPISGHRSVSWYQQTPGQGLQFLFEYFSETQRNKGNFPGRFSGRQFSNSRSEMNVSTLELGDSALYLCASSLLAGSNYGYTFGSGTRLTVV.

This clone showed up just once. The gene calls are TRBV7-2 and TRBJ2-7, with D maybe TRBD1 (5 bases). CDR3 length: 13 amino acids. Trimming shortened V by 6 bases and J by 0 bases, and 9 bases separated the two germline ends. Germline V CDR1 and CDR2: SGHTA, FQGNSA. The CDR3 DNA reads as TGTGCCAGCAGTCACACAGGCTCCTACGAGCAGTACTTC. It specifies CASSHTGSYEQYF.

The J gene is TRBJ2-7, the V gene TRBV5-4; weak D call: TRBD1 (5 bases). Germline values: CDR1 SGHNT, CDR2 YYREEE (reference sequence). The CDR3 consists of 15 residues. The V and J ends lost 0 bases and 5 bases respectively, with 15 bases between them. The CDR3 coding sequence is TGTGCCAGCAGCTTGGAGGACACCCCAACGCACGAGCAGTACTTC. It codes for CASSLEDTPTHEQYF.

The chain joins TRBV27 to TRBJ2-7, with D unclear. V was cut by 1 base and J by 5 bases, with 15 bases left in between. There are 15 residues in the CDR3. Germline CDR1 reads MNHEY; CDR2 reads SMNVEV (reference sequence). The CDR3 spells CASSLLPLEINEQYF. The CDR3, as DNA: TGTGCCAGCAGTTTATTACCGTTAGAGATAAACGAGCAGTACTTC.

V usage is TRBV4-3 and J usage is TRBJ2-3; TRBD1 aligns across 7 bases. V trimming: 0 bases; J trimming: 5 bases; junction bases outside the gene matches: 17. The germline gives CDR1 LGHNA, CDR2 YSLEER. There are 19 residues in the CDR3. CDR3 region: CASSQEKGTGDPTVDTQYF. In DNA form, the CDR3 reads TGCGCCAGCAGCCAAGAAAAAGGAACAGGGGACCCCACAGTAGATACGCAGTATTTT.

V usage is TRBV6-1 and J usage is TRBJ2-7; D unclear. Per the germline V gene, CDR1 is MNHNS and CDR2 is SASEGT. Trimming shortened V by 3 bases and J by 3 bases, and 12 bases separated the two germline ends. The CDR3 is 14 amino acids. The CDR3 bases are TGTGCCAGCAGTGATTCGGTCGTTGACTACGAGCAGTACTTC. It codes for CASSDSVVDYEQYF.

This clone turned up a few times. The V and J genes are TRBV15 and TRBJ2-5, with TRBD1 identical over 9 bases. Germline lookup yields CDR1 LNHNV and CDR2 YYDKDF (reference sequence). This CDR3 has 16 residues. Trimming cost V 3 bases and J 7 bases; bases outside gene matches: 12. CDR3 DNA: TGTGCCACCAGCAGCCCCCGGGACAGGGACTTTGGGACCCAGTACTTC. Translating it yields CATSSPRDRDFGTQYF.

V gene TRBV5-8 combines with J gene TRBJ1-2; TRBD1 matches at 7 bases. The germline CDR1 and CDR2 sequences are SGHTS and YDEGEE. The CDR3 is made up of 16 amino acids. The trim removed 4 bases at V and 2 bases at J, leaving 11 bases unmatched. DNA of the CDR3: TGTGCCAGCAGCCGACAGGGCGGGGTGATGAACTATGGCTACACCTTC. It codes for CASSRQGGVMNYGYTF.

The chain joins TRBV29-1 to TRBJ2-5, with D perhaps matching TRBD1 (5 bases). CDR3 length: 13 residues. Trimming pared 2 bases from V and 5 bases from J, leaving 12 bases between. Germline CDR1 is SQVTM and CDR2 is ANQGSEA. CDR3 loop: CSVEFGQGETQYF. The CDR3 DNA reads TGCAGCGTTGAATTTGGTCAGGGCGAGACCCAGTACTTC.

The chain uses TRBV2 and TRBJ2-2; 11 bases line up with TRBD2. V lost 3 bases to trimming and J lost 1 base; unmatched junction nucleotides: 4. CDR1 and CDR2 from the germline V gene are SNHLY and FYNNEI. The CDR3 loop spans 17 amino acids. CDR3 coding DNA: TGTGCCAGCAGTGAGCCTAGCGGGGGGTGGAACACCGGGGAGCTGTTTTTT. It translates to CASSEPSGGWNTGELFF.

CDR3 loop: CASSSRTETSNEKLFF. DNA of the CDR3: TGTGCCAGCAGCTCGAGGACAGAAACCTCAAATGAAAAACTGTTTTTT. This chain connects TRBV5-4 to TRBJ1-4; possible D gene TRBD1, 6 bases. Germline values: CDR1 SGHNT, CDR2 YYREEE (reference sequence). There are 16 residues in the CDR3. The V end was cut by 3 bases, the J end by 5 bases, with 17 bases between.

In this sample, this clone turned up a few times. The chain joins TRBV30 to TRBJ2-3; the match to TRBD1 covers 9 bases. This CDR3 spans 14 amino acids. V shed 5 bases, J shed 8 bases, and the junction held 11 bases outside the gene matches. CDR1 and CDR2 from the germline V gene are GTSNPN and SVGIG (reference sequence). The CDR3 bases are TGTGCCTGGGGGACAGGGACCGCATGGGGTACGCAGTATTTT. Protein product: CAWGTGTAWGTQYF.

This clone was observed once. The chain recombines TRBV7-2 with TRBJ2-5, with 10 bases that match TRBD2. The J segment lost 6 bases and the V segment lost 2 bases, leaving 6 bases of the junction unmatched. This CDR3 comprises 15 residues. CDR1 is SGHTA, CDR2 FQGNSA, per germline. Here the CDR3 DNA reads TGTGCCAGCAGCTTAAGCGGGACTAGCGTCAAGACCCAGTACTTC. The encoded protein is CASSLSGTSVKTQYF.

CDR3: CASSPLPQGDYGYTF. The CDR3 nucleotides read TGTGCCAGCAGCCCCCTTCCACAGGGCGATTATGGCTACACCTTC. The chain is built from TRBV9 and TRBJ1-2; possibly TRBD1 for D (6 bases). Germline lookup yields CDR1 SGDLS and CDR2 YYNGEE. This CDR3 is built from 15 residues. Trimming shortened V by 4 bases and J by 5 bases, and 18 bases separated the two germline ends. The variable domain in full, completed from reference TRBV9 and TRBJ1-2, reads DSGVTQTPKHLITATGQRVTLRCSPRSGDLSVYWYQQSLDQGLQFLIQYYNGEERAKGNILERFSAQQFPDLHSELNLSSLELGDSALYFCASSPLPQGDYGYTFGSGTRLTVV.

The V and J genes are TRBV6-1 and TRBJ2-3, with TRBD2 matching over 8 bases. The germline CDR1 and CDR2 sequences are MNHNS and SASEGT. This CDR3 is 14 amino acids long. With V trimmed by 10 bases and J by 2 bases, 8 bases remained unmatched. The CDR3 spells CATRGGSVTDTQYF. The CDR3 bases are TGTGCCACTCGGGGGGGATCGGTCACAGATACGCAGTATTTT.

This clone has a handful of counts. The chain has TRBV21-1 and TRBJ1-5. TRBV21-1 is shown as a pseudogene. This CDR3 has 15 amino acids. In nucleotides, the CDR3 is TGTGCCAGCAGCAAAAGGAAGGCAGACTGGCAGCCCCAGCATTTT. This encodes CASSKRKADWQPQHF.

This chain joins TRBV12-5 and TRBJ1-4; D is ambiguous. The CDR3 consists of 17 residues. Trimming took 6 bases from V and 0 from J, leaving 17 bases between them. The germline V gene has CDR1 LGHNT and CDR2 FRNRAP. CDR3 nucleotides: TGTGCTAGTGGCCTAGTCTTTGCGGGAGCAACTAATGAAAAACTGTTTTTT. It codes for CASGLVFAGATNEKLFF.

J is TRBJ2-5 and V is TRBV25-1, with D hard to call. The V end was cut by 4 bases, the J end by 3 bases, with 3 bases between. This CDR3 contains 11 residues. CDR1 is MGHDK, CDR2 SYGVNS, per germline. This CDR3 reads CASSVKETQYF. In DNA, the CDR3 is TGTGCCAGCAGTGTTAAAGAGACCCAGTACTTC.